These 22 T cell receptor beta chains were all obtained from the same sample, sequenced in a study of blood T cell repertoires in COVID-19. Method: immunoSEQ multiplex PCR; TCRdb's copy keeps in-frame clones and lacks some. The table includes 250,000 or so clones, 75% to 90% detected once. Sequenced: PBMCs or T cells enriched from blood (not recorded which). The receptors were gathered from a woman between 40 and 50 years old who had been exposed to COVID-19.

V usage is TRBV4-3 and J usage is TRBJ1-1; 9 positions match TRBD1. CDR1 is LGHNA, CDR2 YSLEER, per germline. This CDR3 is 15 amino acids long. The V segment lost 3 bases and the J segment 7 bases; nucleotides outside the gene matches: 9. The CDR3 coding sequence is TGCGCCAGCAGCCAGGGCCTGGGACAGGGAGGTGAAGCTTTCTTT. Translated, it gives CASSQGLGQGGEAFF.

J is TRBJ2-3 and V is TRBV12-5; 9 positions agree with TRBD1. V shed 4 bases and J 3 bases; nucleotides not matched to a gene: 5. The CDR3 contains 15 residues. Germline assignment: CDR1 LGHNT and CDR2 FRNRAP. CDR3 nucleotides: TGTGCTAGTGGTTCGGGACAGGGTTGGACAGATACGCAGTATTTT. Translated: CASGSGQGWTDTQYF.

The CDR3 DNA is TGTGCCAGCAGTGATCCGGGAGGGGTCTACAATGAGCAGTTCTTC. It specifies CASSDPGGVYNEQFF. V usage is TRBV25-1 and J usage is TRBJ2-1; TRBD2 matches at 8 bases. The V gene end was trimmed by 3 bases and the J gene end by 3 bases; junction bases not matched to a gene: 4. The CDR3 consists of 15 residues. Germline CDR1 and CDR2: MGHDK and SYGVNS.

The V gene is TRBV30, the J gene TRBJ2-7, with 7 bases identical to TRBD2. Trimming removed 6 bases from V and 5 bases from J; junction bases left unmatched: 7. This CDR3 contains 12 residues. Germline CDR1 GTSNPN, CDR2 SVGIG (reference sequence). The CDR3 region has the DNA TGTGCCTGTCCGAGGAGCGGGGACGAGCAGTACTTC. It yields the protein CACPRSGDEQYF.

The chain couples TRBV6-2 or TRBV6-3 to TRBJ1-2; D may be TRBD1 (5 bases). The CDR3 spans 14 residues. The ends were cut back, 2 bases at V and 6 bases at J, with 13 bases in the middle. CDR1 and CDR2 from the germline V gene are MNHEY and SVGEGT. This CDR3 reads CASSYPDNIHGYTF. CDR3 coding DNA: TGTGCCAGCAGTTACCCGGACAATATCCATGGCTACACCTTC.

In this sample, this clone turned up once. The chain is built from TRBV29-1 and TRBJ1-1; no clear D. V lost 7 bases and J lost 3, with 12 bases in between. CDR1 and CDR2 from the germline V gene are SQVTM and ANQGSEA. The CDR3 sequence is 12 residues long. DNA for the CDR3: TGCAGCGGCGTCCTCGTGGACACTGAAGCTTTCTTT. Its protein product is CSGVLVDTEAFF.

The rearrangement links TRBV4-3 to TRBJ1-2; D is ambiguous. Looked up from germline, CDR1 is LGHNA and CDR2 is YSLEER. V lost 2 bases and J lost 3, with 7 bases in between. The CDR3 is made up of 13 amino acids. The CDR3: CASSQLIHYGYTF. The CDR3 DNA follows: TGCGCCAGCAGCCAATTAATTCACTATGGCTACACCTTC.

The chain recombines TRBV3-1 (or the pseudogene TRBV3-2) with TRBJ2-2; 9 bases line up with TRBD1. V was clipped by 6 bases and J by 4 bases; unmatched bases: 3. From germline, CDR1 is LGHDT and CDR2 YNNKEL (reference sequence). The CDR3 runs 14 residues. The CDR3 here is CASSDRGSTGELFF. The CDR3 DNA follows: TGTGCCAGCAGTGACAGGGGGTCCACCGGGGAGCTGTTTTTT.

V gene TRBV28 combines with J gene TRBJ2-4; maybe TRBD1 (5 bases). Per the germline V gene, CDR1 is MDHEN and CDR2 is SYDVKM. V was pared by 9 bases and J by 0 bases, with 15 bases between. CDR3 length: 15 amino acids. Here the CDR3 reads CASHRSTLAKNIQYF. The DNA of the CDR3 is TGTGCCAGTCACAGGAGCACTCTAGCCAAAAACATTCAGTACTTC.

The chain joins TRBV9 to TRBJ2-1, with D unclear. V lost 3 bases and J lost 4, with 8 bases in between. The CDR3 is 13 residues long. CDR1 is SGDLS, CDR2 YYNGEE, per germline. CDR3 region: CASSAQSYNEQFF. The CDR3 DNA follows: TGTGCCAGCAGCGCACAGTCGTACAATGAGCAGTTCTTC.

This clone came up once. The V call is TRBV3-1 (or the pseudogene TRBV3-2), the J call TRBJ1-2; 10 bases match TRBD1. V trimming: 3 bases; J trimming: 8 bases; junction bases outside the gene matches: 3. The germline gives CDR1 LGHDT, CDR2 YNNKEL (reference sequence). CDR3 size: 13 residues. CDR3 sequence reads: CASSHGQGGGYTF. CDR3 DNA: TGTGCCAGCAGCCATGGACAGGGGGGCGGCTACACCTTC.

This clone has more than one count but fewer than ten. The CDR3 spells CASSLGSEHSRISHEQYF. Here the CDR3 DNA reads TGCGCCAGCAGCTTGGGCTCTGAGCATTCCCGTATTTCCCACGAGCAGTACTTC. The rearrangement joins TRBV5-1 to TRBJ2-7; D is ambiguous. V shed 0 bases and J shed 5 bases, with 24 bases lying between them. Per germline, CDR1 SGHRS and CDR2 YFSETQ. This CDR3 spans 18 amino acids.

The V gene is TRBV28, the J gene TRBJ1-2; 7 bases fit TRBD1. V was clipped by 6 bases and J by 0 bases; unmatched bases: 1. CDR1 MDHEN and CDR2 SYDVKM come from the germline V gene. The CDR3 spans 13 residues. The CDR3 DNA follows: TGTGCCAGCAGGGGACAGCCTAACTATGGCTACACCTTC. Encoded protein: CASRGQPNYGYTF.

The V gene is TRBV6-5, the J gene TRBJ2-7; tentatively, D is TRBD1 (6 bases). Between the trimmed V and J ends, which lost 4 bases and 2 bases, there was a span of 12 bases. In germline, CDR1 is MNHEY, CDR2 SVGAGI. CDR3 size: 14 residues. The CDR3 DNA reads as TGTGCCAGCAGTTGGGGGACACCGACCTACGAGCAGTACGTC. This sequence encodes CASSWGTPTYEQYV.

The genes are TRBV7-9 and TRBJ2-2; 11 positions agree with TRBD2. Germline trimming cut 6 bases from V and 4 bases from J; bases unmatched to any gene: 7. The CDR3 loop spans 16 amino acids. Looked up from germline, CDR1 is SEHNR and CDR2 is FQNEAQ (reference sequence). CDR3: CASRIAGGPSTGELFF. CDR3 sequence (DNA): TGTGCCAGCAGGATAGCGGGAGGGCCATCCACCGGGGAGCTGTTTTTT.

The V call is TRBV27, the J call TRBJ2-5; no definite D call. V lost 5 bases and J lost 8, with 15 bases in between. The CDR3 length is 13 residues. The germline V gene encodes CDR1 MNHEY and CDR2 SMNVEV (reference sequence). The CDR3 spells CASSPYNTVTQYF. In DNA, the CDR3 is TGTGCCAGCAGTCCCTATAACACAGTCACCCAGTACTTC.

The V gene is TRBV29-1, the J gene TRBJ2-7; D is undetermined. Germline CDR1 and CDR2: SQVTM and ANQGSEA. The V end was cut by 5 bases, the J end by 0 bases, with 8 bases between. This CDR3 has 12 amino acids. The CDR3 DNA reads TGCAGCGTTATCAGGCCCTCCTACGAGCAGTACTTC. Amino acids: CSVIRPSYEQYF.

The rearrangement joins TRBV24-1 to TRBJ2-6, with D perhaps matching TRBD1 (6 bases). Trimming left V 4 bases short and J 0 bases short, with 9 bases between. This CDR3 is 16 amino acids long. Germline V gene lookup returns CDR1 KGHDR and CDR2 SFDVKD. The CDR3 coding sequence is TGTGCCACCAGTGAATCACAGGGCTCTGGGGCCAACGTCCTGACTTTC. This encodes CATSESQGSGANVLTF.

This clone was recorded once. V is TRBV7-9 and J is TRBJ2-7; TRBD1 aligns across 8 bases. The V segment lost 1 base and the J segment 0 bases; nucleotides outside the gene matches: 8. The CDR3 runs to 17 residues. The germline CDR1 and CDR2 sequences are SEHNR and FQNEAQ (reference sequence). The DNA for the CDR3 is TGTGCCAGCAGCTTAGATGGTTATGGGACAGGCTCCTACGAGCAGTACTTC. Its translation is CASSLDGYGTGSYEQYF.

This sequence joins TRBV3-1 (or the pseudogene TRBV3-2) and TRBJ2-7; no reliable D call. The germline CDR1 and CDR2 sequences are LGHDT and YNNKEL (reference sequence). The CDR3 has 11 amino acids. With 5 bases removed from V and 3 bases from J, the gap between germline ends came to 5 bases. CDR3 nucleotide sequence: TGTGCCAGCAGCGCCAGCTACGAGCAGTACGTC. This encodes CASSASYEQYV.

The gene calls are TRBV11-3 and TRBJ1-5; D remains ambiguous. Deletions cut 0 bases from V and 4 bases from J, with 7 bases between. The germline CDR1 and CDR2 sequences are SGHNT and YENEEA. The CDR3 spans 14 residues. The CDR3 sequence: CASSLDSGNQPQHF. Written as DNA, the CDR3 is TGTGCCAGCAGCTTAGACAGTGGTAATCAGCCCCAGCATTTT.

The V call is TRBV2, the J call TRBJ1-5, with TRBD1 matching over 8 bases. Germline assignment: CDR1 SNHLY and CDR2 FYNNEI. V gave up 5 bases and J gave up 5 bases; unmatched junction bases: 8. This CDR3 contains 15 residues. The CDR3 loop is CASSYRTGIDQPQHF. CDR3 coding DNA: TGTGCCAGCAGTTATCGGACAGGGATCGATCAGCCCCAGCATTTT.